This T cell receptor beta chain was obtained from a study of T cells in Graves' hyperthyroidism and ophthalmopathy. Study-level results: Most thyroid clonotypes expanded above 0.001 were also detected in blood.

Graves' hyperthyroidism was deemed stable given no ophthalmopathy progression within 18 months. Lactation, pregnancy, other autoimmune disease or uncontrolled infection led to exclusion of patients. Diagnosing involved the use of clinical symptoms, serum thyroxine and TRAb, thyroid ultrasound and orbital computed tomography. Germline V gene lookup returns CDR1 SGDLS and CDR2 YYNGEE. The CDR3 is 16 amino acids. The junction had 7 bases not matched to a gene; V was cut back by 0 bases and J by 6 bases. This clonotype was observed a few times. Antigen specificity is unknown. Amplified regions were TCR beta CDR3 sequences from RNA transcripts. The TCR CDR3 first-round RT-PCR relied on the HTBI primer set. Each CDR3 protein is one row after TCRdb ran MiXCR on the multiplex PCR reads. Here the sample spans around 580,000 distinct CDR3 sequences, about 45% being singletons.

The TCR comes from a young woman with Graves' hyperthyroidism. The genes are TRBV9 and TRBJ2-3; TRBD2 agrees at 10 bases. The source material was peripheral blood or thyroid tissue (not recorded which). As DNA, the CDR3 is TGTGCCAGCAGCGTAGGAGCGGGAGGGCTAGGGGATACGCAGTATTTT. The encoded protein is CASSVGAGGLGDTQYF.